This T cell receptor (beta chain) was sequenced in a study of shared clonotypes between healthy human individuals. Donors were Caucasian adults residing in Nashville, Tennessee, USA. Assay: immunoSEQ multiplex PCR; the TCRdb copy retains only in-frame clones and omits some. In the table there are 2 million to 2.5 million clones, 90% to 95% of which are singletons. The sample comprised naive CD4+ T cells from PBMCs. Subset reported: CD45RA+ positively selected. The clonotype was recovered from a man younger than 30 in good health. Some clones in this sample may be carry-over from other donors' samples.

The CDR3 DNA reads TGCGCCAGCAGCTTGGCCGGCAGGGCCGTCTCCTACGAGCAGTACTTC. Translated: CASSLAGRAVSYEQYF. V usage is TRBV5-1 and J usage is TRBJ2-7; D possibly corresponds to TRBD1 (5 bases). This CDR3 spans 16 amino acids. The V end lost 0 bases, the J end lost 0 bases, and 13 bases lay between the germline ends. The germline V gene has CDR1 SGHRS and CDR2 YFSETQ. Based on the CDR3 plus reference TRBV5-1 and TRBJ2-7, the full variable domain is KAGVTQTPRYLIKTRGQQVTLSCSPISGHRSVSWYQQTPGQGLQFLFEYFSETQRNKGNFPGRFSGRQFSNSRSEMNVSTLELGDSALYLCASSLAGRAVSYEQYFGPGTRLTVT.